The 25 T cell receptor beta chains reported below all come from one sample, sequenced in a study of T cell repertoires in cytomegalovirus infection. TCRdb itself ran the reads through MiXCR, one entry per CDR3 protein. The sample has around 200,000 distinct CDR3 sequences, about 18% seen once; the top ten hold 20% to 25%. Sequences were obtained from CD8+ T cells from PBMCs. These receptors were collected from a human donor in good health (CMV status not recorded). Some clones in this sample may be carry-over from other donors' samples.

The chain is built from TRBV27 and TRBJ2-3, with 12 bases matching TRBD2. V gave up 5 bases and J gave up 2 bases; unmatched junction bases: 11. CDR1 and CDR2 (germline): MNHEY, SMNVEV (reference sequence). The CDR3 has 18 residues. CDR3 amino acids: CASSPSQTSGGPTDTQYF. The CDR3 nucleotides read TGTGCCAGCAGTCCCTCCCAGACTAGCGGGGGACCCACAGATACGCAGTATTTT.

Only a few counts were recorded for this clonotype. This chain joins TRBV6-6 and TRBJ2-1; D might be TRBD1 (5 bases). This CDR3 is 14 amino acids long. Trimming pared 4 bases from V and 1 base from J, leaving 8 bases between. The germline CDR1 and CDR2 sequences are MNHNY and SVGAGI (reference sequence). Here the CDR3 reads CASSSSGSYNEQFF. Here the CDR3 DNA reads TGTGCCAGCAGTTCTTCAGGGTCCTACAATGAGCAGTTCTTC.

The CDR3 loop is CASSVGSPEAFF. The CDR3 coding sequence is TGTGCCAGCAGTGTGGGGAGCCCTGAAGCTTTCTTT. The rearrangement joins TRBV25-1 to TRBJ1-1; D call uncertain. The CDR3 totals 12 residues. The V and J ends lost 4 bases and 6 bases respectively, with 9 bases between them. Germline CDR1 MGHDK, CDR2 SYGVNS.

This clonotype was seen a few times. This chain connects TRBV7-9 to TRBJ2-1; D possibly corresponds to TRBD1 (6 bases). Germline CDR1 and CDR2: SEHNR and FQNEAQ (reference sequence). V lost 1 base and J lost 8, with 12 bases in between. The CDR3 sequence is 14 residues long. The CDR3 reads CASSLVTRGDEQFF. The CDR3 DNA reads as TGTGCCAGCAGCTTAGTAACCAGGGGCGATGAGCAGTTCTTC.

CDR3 protein: CSARDGNTEAFF. The CDR3 coding sequence is TGCAGTGCTAGAGACGGCAACACTGAAGCTTTCTTT. V is TRBV20-1 and J is TRBJ1-1, with D uncertain. Looked up from germline, CDR1 is DFQATT and CDR2 is SNEGSKA (reference sequence). The V end was cut by 0 bases, the J end by 2 bases, with 4 bases between. The CDR3 has 12 amino acids.

The J gene is TRBJ1-2, the V gene TRBV14; D might be TRBD1 (6 bases). V was clipped by 4 bases and J by 5 bases, with 14 bases between them. This CDR3 has 14 residues. CDR1 is SGHDN, CDR2 FVKESK, per germline. This CDR3 reads CASSPGGRLYGYTF. DNA for the CDR3: TGTGCCAGCAGCCCTGGGGGCAGGTTATATGGCTACACCTTC.

V and J are TRBV11-2 and TRBJ2-1; D uncertain. Trimming left V 6 bases short and J 5 bases short, with 2 bases between. The CDR3 sequence is 10 residues long. Germline CDR1 is SGHAT and CDR2 is FQNNGV. The CDR3 spells CASSHNEQFF. The CDR3 nucleotides read TGTGCCAGCAGTCACAATGAGCAGTTCTTC.

This clonotype came up a few times. The chain joins TRBV7-2 to TRBJ2-7, with 7 bases that match TRBD1. Germline trimming cut 5 bases from V and 0 bases from J; bases unmatched to any gene: 10. Germline V gives CDR1 SGHTA, CDR2 FQGNSA. The CDR3 consists of 16 residues. The CDR3 DNA reads TGTGCCAGCAGCCAGCTGGGACAGCCGAGCTCCTACGAGCAGTACTTC. Its translation: CASSQLGQPSSYEQYF.

The V call is TRBV4-2, the J call TRBJ1-5, with 9 positions matching TRBD1. Germline V gene lookup returns CDR1 LGHNA and CDR2 YNFKEQ. This CDR3 is 19 amino acids long. Losses at the gene ends were 1 base for V and 2 bases for J; bases not matched to a gene: 12. This CDR3 reads CASSQGTGTGRFGNQPQHF. The CDR3 bases are TGTGCCAGCAGCCAAGGAACCGGGACAGGGAGGTTTGGCAATCAGCCCCAGCATTTT.

This clonotype was detected a few times. This sequence joins TRBV20-1 and TRBJ2-4, with a weak D call TRBD1 (5 bases). The ends were cut back, 2 bases at V and 7 bases at J, with 18 bases in the middle. The germline CDR1 and CDR2 sequences are DFQATT and SNEGSKA (reference sequence). This CDR3 is 15 amino acids long. CDR3 sequence (DNA): TGCAGTGCTAGAACTACCAGGGATCGGCGCAACATTCAGTACTTC. This encodes CSARTTRDRRNIQYF.

The J gene is TRBJ2-1, the V gene TRBV2, with D perhaps matching TRBD1 (6 bases). Deletions cut 8 bases from V and 4 bases from J, with 15 bases between. This CDR3 comprises 14 residues. CDR1 SNHLY and CDR2 FYNNEI come from the germline V gene. The CDR3 DNA is TGTGCCAGCGTCTCCGGGACAACTTACAATGAGCAGTTCTTC. As protein: CASVSGTTYNEQFF.

V is TRBV6-1 and J is TRBJ1-3, with TRBD1 matching over 7 bases. Germline V CDR1 and CDR2: MNHNS, SASEGT. The CDR3 is made up of 19 amino acids. Unmatched junction bases numbered 17, after V lost 6 bases and J lost 0 bases. For the CDR3, the DNA is TGTGCCAGCAGCCCGGAGGTACAGGGGACCACAAGCTCTGGAAACACCATATATTTT. Translated: CASSPEVQGTTSSGNTIYF.

A few counts support this clonotype. The V gene is TRBV7-8, the J gene TRBJ2-2, with D possibly being TRBD2 (6 bases). The V and J ends lost 4 bases and 5 bases respectively, with 14 bases between them. The CDR3 runs to 15 residues. Germline V gives CDR1 SGHVS, CDR2 FQNEAQ. The CDR3 sequence: CASSSFAGTTGELFF. The CDR3, as DNA: TGTGCCAGCAGCTCCTTCGCGGGAACGACCGGGGAGCTGTTTTTT.

This clonotype has just a few counts. V gene TRBV12-3 or TRBV12-4 combines with J gene TRBJ2-7; tentative D call: TRBD2 (5 bases). This CDR3 comprises 15 residues. Deletions cut 3 bases from V and 0 bases from J, with 12 bases between. The CDR3 region is CASSFEEAGSYEQYF. The DNA for the CDR3 is TGTGCCAGCAGTTTTGAAGAGGCGGGCTCCTACGAGCAGTACTTC.

This clonotype appeared a few times. V usage is TRBV27 and J usage is TRBJ1-3; D gene ambiguous. The CDR3 has 14 residues. Trimming took off 2 bases at V and 1 base at J, with 6 bases between the two ends. Per the germline V gene, CDR1 is MNHEY and CDR2 is SMNVEV (reference sequence). DNA of the CDR3: TGTGCCAGCAGTTTAGAAGGATCTGGAAACACCATATATTTT. This translates into CASSLEGSGNTIYF.

The chain couples TRBV29-1 to TRBJ2-2; D may match TRBD1 or TRBD2 (5 bases each). Looked up from germline, CDR1 is SQVTM and CDR2 is ANQGSEA. V was clipped by 1 base and J by 3 bases, with 12 bases between them. The CDR3 is 15 amino acids. The CDR3 nucleotides read TGCAGCGTTGAAGCTGGGGCGGAGGACACCGGGGAGCTGTTTTTT. This encodes CSVEAGAEDTGELFF.

A single count supports this clonotype. The genes are TRBV12-3 or TRBV12-4 and TRBJ1-4, with TRBD1 matching over 9 bases. The junction had 8 bases not matched to a gene; V was cut back by 7 bases and J by 8 bases. The CDR3 extends over 14 amino acids. The chain's CDR3 is CASTPTGGREKLFF. For the CDR3, the DNA is TGTGCCAGCACCCCGACAGGGGGAAGGGAAAAACTGTTTTTT.

The sample holds a few counts of this clonotype. The rearrangement joins TRBV6-5 to TRBJ1-1; D ambiguous. This CDR3 comprises 14 residues. The V end was cut by 0 bases, the J end by 1 base, with 6 bases between. The germline V gene encodes CDR1 MNHEY and CDR2 SVGAGI. CDR3 sequence reads: CASSYSRGNTEAFF. The DNA of the CDR3 is TGTGCCAGCAGTTACTCACGTGGGAACACTGAAGCTTTCTTT.

The V and J genes are TRBV4-3 and TRBJ2-2; D gene ambiguous. This CDR3 spans 12 amino acids. V was cut by 5 bases and J by 5 bases, with 6 bases left in between. Germline V gene sequence: CDR1 LGHNA, CDR2 YSLEER. Written as DNA, the CDR3 is TGCGCCAGCAGCTCAGTGACCGGGGAGCTGTTTTTT. Its protein is CASSSVTGELFF.

J is TRBJ2-6 and V is TRBV29-1; D perhaps matches TRBD2 (7 bases). Germline lookup yields CDR1 SQVTM and CDR2 ANQGSEA. V dropped 6 bases and J dropped 2 bases, with 17 bases sitting between them. There are 16 residues in the CDR3. The CDR3 DNA follows: TGCAGCGTCGAACGGAGGGGGGGCACTGGGGCCAACGTCCTGACTTTC. It codes for CSVERRGGTGANVLTF.

This clonotype has only a few counts. This chain links TRBV7-6 with TRBJ1-6, with TRBD1 matching over 8 bases. V lost 5 bases and J lost 1; bases outside the gene matches: 7. This CDR3 has 17 residues. Germline V lookup: CDR1 SGHVS, CDR2 FNYEAQ. The CDR3 spells CASSPRGQESYNSPLHF. The CDR3, as DNA: TGTGCCAGCAGCCCCAGGGGGCAGGAATCCTATAATTCACCCCTCCACTTT.

This clonotype was picked up a small number of times. V is TRBV11-1 and J is TRBJ2-3; D ambiguous. This CDR3 is 17 amino acids long. Trimming took off 4 bases at V and 0 bases at J, with 17 bases between the two ends. CDR1 and CDR2 from the germline V gene are SGHAT and FQDESV (reference sequence). The CDR3 nucleotides are TGTGCCAGCAGCTATTATTCAGGAACTCCAAGCACAGATACGCAGTATTTT. This sequence encodes CASSYYSGTPSTDTQYF.

The V and J genes are TRBV9 and TRBJ1-3; TRBD1 might be the D (5 bases). CDR1 and CDR2 (germline): SGDLS, YYNGEE. The CDR3 runs 15 residues. V was clipped by 3 bases and J by 2 bases, with 12 bases between them. The CDR3 nucleotides are TGTGCCAGCAGCGAAGCAGGGTATCCTGGAAACACCATATATTTT. It translates to CASSEAGYPGNTIYF. Full variable domain (rest looked up from reference TRBV9 and TRBJ1-3): DSGVTQTPKHLITATGQRVTLRCSPRSGDLSVYWYQQSLDQGLQFLIQYYNGEERAKGNILERFSAQQFPDLHSELNLSSLELGDSALYFCASSEAGYPGNTIYFGEGSWLTVV.

This rearrangement joins TRBV12-3 or TRBV12-4 to TRBJ1-1, with D possibly TRBD1 on 5 matching bases. The CDR3 has 15 residues. Trimming removed 7 bases from V and 4 bases from J, with 19 bases in between. The CDR3 is CASTLGGGVVTEAFF. CDR3 sequence (DNA): TGTGCCAGCACCCTTGGGGGGGGGGTGGTCACTGAAGCTTTCTTT.

This clonotype was seen more than once but under ten times. V is TRBV29-1 and J is TRBJ2-5; perhaps D is TRBD1 or TRBD2 (5 bases each). Germline values: CDR1 SQVTM, CDR2 ANQGSEA. This CDR3 has 14 amino acids. Trimming cost V 0 bases and J 5 bases, with 13 bases left between them. CDR3 amino acids: CSVEEGVDPETQYF. The CDR3 DNA follows: TGCAGCGTTGAAGAGGGGGTGGATCCGGAGACCCAGTACTTC.